This T cell receptor beta chain emerged from a study of TIL therapy for anti-PD-1-resistant metastatic lung cancer. This clone appeared a few times. The J segment lost 5 bases and the V segment lost 5 bases, leaving 8 bases of the junction unmatched. This CDR3 is 15 amino acids long. The germline CDR1 and CDR2 sequences are LGHNA and YSLEER. This was the immunoSEQ v3 assay. The assay was immunoSEQ multiplex PCR, and TCRdb's table has in-frame clones only and misses some. This table holds about 55,000 clones, more than 80% found once. The time point: pre-treatment sample, taken before nivolumab and TIL therapy. Stage 4 NSCLC adults joined between 2017 and 2020.

The TCR was taken from a person aged 25 to 80 with non-small cell lung cancer. The V gene is TRBV4-3, the J gene TRBJ2-3, with TRBD1 identical over 9 bases. Sequencing used blood, obtained at baseline. The DNA for the CDR3 is TGCGCCAGCAGCTCCAGACAGGGGGACGTAGATACGCAGTATTTT. This sequence encodes CASSSRQGDVDTQYF.